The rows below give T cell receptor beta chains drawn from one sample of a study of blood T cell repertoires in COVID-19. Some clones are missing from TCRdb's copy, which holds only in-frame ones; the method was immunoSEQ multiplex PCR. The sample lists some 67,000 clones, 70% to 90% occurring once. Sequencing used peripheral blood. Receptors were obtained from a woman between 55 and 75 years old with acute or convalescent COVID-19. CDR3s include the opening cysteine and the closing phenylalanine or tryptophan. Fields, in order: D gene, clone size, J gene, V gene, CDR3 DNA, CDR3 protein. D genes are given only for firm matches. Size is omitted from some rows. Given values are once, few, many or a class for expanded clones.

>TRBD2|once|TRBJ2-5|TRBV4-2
TGTGCCAGCAGCTTAGCGGGAGGGCAACAAGAGACCCAGTACTTC
CASSLAGGQQETQYF
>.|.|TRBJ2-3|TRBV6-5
TGTGCCAGCAGTCCCCCGGGATGGGATACGCAGTATTTT
CASSPPGWDTQYF
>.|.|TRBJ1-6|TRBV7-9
TGTGCCAGCAGCGCGAGGGTCGTGGGGAGCTCCTATAATTCACCCCTCCACTTT
CASSARVVGSSYNSPLHF
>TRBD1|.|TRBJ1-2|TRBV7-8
TGTGCCAGCAGCTTAGGGTCACAGGGGGCAGGGGGCTACACCTTC
CASSLGSQGAGGYTF
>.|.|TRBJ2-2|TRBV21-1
TGTGCCAGCAGCTCGAATTTGGGGACTAGCGGCACCGGGGAGCTGTTTTTT
CASSSNLGTSGTGELFF
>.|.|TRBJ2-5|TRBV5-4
TGTGCCAGCAGCTTGCTTGTACAAGAGACCCAGTACTTC
CASSLLVQETQYF
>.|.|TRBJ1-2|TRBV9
TGTGCCAGCAGCGCCCGACCTCCAGGGGTCTATGGCTACACCTTC
CASSARPPGVYGYTF
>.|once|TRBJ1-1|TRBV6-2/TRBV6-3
TGTGCCAGCAGTCGGGGGGGGCAGATCGAAGCTTTCTTT
CASSRGGQIEAFF
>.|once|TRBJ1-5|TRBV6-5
TGTGCCAGCAGTTCCCTTAGTGCCAGGGGTGATCAGCCCCAGCATTTT
CASSSLSARGDQPQHF
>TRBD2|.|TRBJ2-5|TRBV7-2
TGTGCCAGCAGCTTAGTGTTAGCGGGGGGGCCTGGGAGAACCCAGTACTTC
CASSLVLAGGPGRTQYF
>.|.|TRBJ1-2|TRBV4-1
TGCGCCAGCAGCCAAGTCGCTAACTATGGCTACACCTTC
CASSQVANYGYTF
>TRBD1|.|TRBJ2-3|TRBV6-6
TGTGCCAGCAGTAGCAGGGGGCTAGGCACAGATACGCAGTATTTT
CASSSRGLGTDTQYF
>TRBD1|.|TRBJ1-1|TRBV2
TGTGCCAGCAGTGGATCAGGAGGGACAGGGGGCGGTTATACTGAAGCTTTCTTT
CASSGSGGTGGGYTEAFF
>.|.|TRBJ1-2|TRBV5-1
TGCGCCAGCAGCTTGGGTACTAACTATGGCTACACCTTC
CASSLGTNYGYTF
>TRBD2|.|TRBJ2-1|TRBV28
TGTGCCAGCAGCCCTAGCGGGGGCGGAGACAATGAGCAGTTCTTC
CASSPSGGGDNEQFF
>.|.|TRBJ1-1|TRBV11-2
TGTGCCAGCAGCTTCGGGGGGTGGCAGGGGACCTCGAACACTGAAGCTTTCTTT
CASSFGGWQGTSNTEAFF
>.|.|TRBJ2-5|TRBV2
TGTGCCAGCGGTTCACGGGAGACCCAGTACTTC
CASGSRETQYF
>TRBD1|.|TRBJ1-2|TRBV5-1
TGCGCCAGCAGCTTTGGGGACAGAAACTATGGCTACACCTTC
CASSFGDRNYGYTF
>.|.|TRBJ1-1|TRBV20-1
TGCAGTGCTAGTGGGGGCGTCTGGACTGAAGCTTTCTTT
CSASGGVWTEAFF
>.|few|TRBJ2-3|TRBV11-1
TGTGCCAGCAGCTTTGGCTTACGCACAGATACGCAGTATTTT
CASSFGLRTDTQYF
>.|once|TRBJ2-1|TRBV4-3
TGCGCCAGCAGCCAAAACCCGGGACTCCGGCGGGGTGAGCAGTTCTTC
CASSQNPGLRRGEQFF
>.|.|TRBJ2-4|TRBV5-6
TGTGCCAGCAGCTTGCGGGGGGACATTACGGGGAACATTCAGTACTTC
CASSLRGDITGNIQYF
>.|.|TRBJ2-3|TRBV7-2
TGTGCCAGCAGCTCACCTCTTGCGGGGGCGGGAGATACGCAGTATTTT
CASSSPLAGAGDTQYF
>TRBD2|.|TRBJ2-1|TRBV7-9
TGTGCCAGCAGCTTTAGACTAGCGCATAAGAGCTCCTACAATGAGCAGTTCTTC
CASSFRLAHKSSYNEQFF
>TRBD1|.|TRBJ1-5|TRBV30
TGTGCCTGGGCGGGACAGCACAATCAGCCCCAGCATTTT
CAWAGQHNQPQHF
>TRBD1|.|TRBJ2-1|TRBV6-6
TGTGCCAGCTCGGGGACAGGGGGGAATGAGCAGTTCTTC
CASSGTGGNEQFF
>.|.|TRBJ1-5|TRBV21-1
TGTGCCAGCAGCGGTCAGGGTCAGCCCCAGCATTTT
CASSGQGQPQHF
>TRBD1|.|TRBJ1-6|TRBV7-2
TGTGCCAGCAGCTTAGGGGGGACAGGGAATGGATCACCCCTCCACTTT
CASSLGGTGNGSPLHF
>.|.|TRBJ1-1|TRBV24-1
TGTGCCACCAGTGATTTCTGGCAGGGCTCGAACACTGAAGCTTTCTTT
CATSDFWQGSNTEAFF
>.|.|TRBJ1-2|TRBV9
TGTGCCAGCAGCTCAAGCGGGTTCCTTCTGGGCAGGGACTATGGCTACACCTTC
CASSSSGFLLGRDYGYTF
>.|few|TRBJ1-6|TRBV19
TGTGCCAGTAGTATGGGGAGTAACGCTTCACCCCTCCACTTT
CASSMGSNASPLHF
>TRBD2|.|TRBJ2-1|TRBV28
TGTGCCAGCAGTGAAGCGGGGACCCCAATGTACAATGAGCAGTTCTTC
CASSEAGTPMYNEQFF
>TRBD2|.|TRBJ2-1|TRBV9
TGTGCCAGCAGCGTAGCTAGCGGGGGGAGCTCCTACAATGAGCAGTTCTTC
CASSVASGGSSYNEQFF
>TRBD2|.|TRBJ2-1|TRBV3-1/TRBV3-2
TGTGCCAGCAGCCAAGGCAGCGGGGGGCCTTACAATGAGCAGTTCTTC
CASSQGSGGPYNEQFF
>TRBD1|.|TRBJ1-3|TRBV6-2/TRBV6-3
TGTGCCAGCAGTGGACAGGGGGTTGGAAACACCATATATTTT
CASSGQGVGNTIYF
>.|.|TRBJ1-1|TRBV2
TGTGCCAGCATCGGGATGAACACTGAAGCTTTCTTT
CASIGMNTEAFF
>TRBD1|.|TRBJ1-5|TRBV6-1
TGTGCCAGCAGTGAAGCCCGGACAGGGGGCGGGGGTTGGAATCAGCCCCAGCATTTT
CASSEARTGGGGWNQPQHF
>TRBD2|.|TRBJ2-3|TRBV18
TGTGCCAGCTCACCGACTAGCGGGGGGCCAGGTTCTAGCACAGATACGCAGTATTTT
CASSPTSGGPGSSTDTQYF
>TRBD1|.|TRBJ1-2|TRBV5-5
TGTGCCAGCAGCTTGGCACAGGGGGCTGACTATGGCTACACCTTC
CASSLAQGADYGYTF
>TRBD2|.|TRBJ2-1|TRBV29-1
TGCAGCGCTGAAACCAAAGCGGGGGGCGGCAATGAGCAGTTCTTC
CSAETKAGGGNEQFF
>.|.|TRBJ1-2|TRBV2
TGTGCCAGCACGAAGGGGGTGGACTATGGCTACACCTTC
CASTKGVDYGYTF
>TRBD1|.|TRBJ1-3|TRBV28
TGTGCCAGCAACGGACAGGGGGCCTCTGGAAACACCATATATTTT
CASNGQGASGNTIYF
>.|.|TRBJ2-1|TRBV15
TGTGCCACCACCCCGGCCCGAATAGCTGGCAATGAGCAGTTCTTC
CATTPARIAGNEQFF
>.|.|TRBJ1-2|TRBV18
TGTGCCAGCTCACCTACGGACAGAGCTAACTATGGCTACACCTTC
CASSPTDRANYGYTF
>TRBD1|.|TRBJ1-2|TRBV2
TGTGCCAGCAGTCCGGGACAGGTAGTTGGCTACACCTTC
CASSPGQVVGYTF
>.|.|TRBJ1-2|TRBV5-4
TGTGCCAGCCGATTGAGCGGATTGGGGAACTATGGCTACACCTTC
CASRLSGLGNYGYTF
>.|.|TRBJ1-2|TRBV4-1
TGCGCCAGCAGACCCTCGACAGGATGGCACTATGGCTACACCTTC
CASRPSTGWHYGYTF
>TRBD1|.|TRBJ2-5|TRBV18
TGTGCCAGCTCACCAGGGCCAGGGGGAACGGAGACCCAGTACTTC
CASSPGPGGTETQYF
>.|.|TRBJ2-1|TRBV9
TGTGCCAGCAGCGTAGGGGACTCCAGATACAATGAGCAGTTCTTC
CASSVGDSRYNEQFF
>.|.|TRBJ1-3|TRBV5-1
TGCGCCAGCAGCTACGGACTCGAAGGAAACACCATATATTTT
CASSYGLEGNTIYF
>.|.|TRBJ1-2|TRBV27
TGTGCCAGCAGCGAACCAGGCGTTGCCGGGGGCGGGAGAGGCTACACCTTC
CASSEPGVAGGGRGYTF
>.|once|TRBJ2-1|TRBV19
TGTGCCAGTAGTATGGGACAGATAGCGGGAATAACCTACAATGAGCAGTTCTTC
CASSMGQIAGITYNEQFF
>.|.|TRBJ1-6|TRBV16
TGTGCCAGCAGCCGCGGCATCTTCCTCAACAGGTCACCCCTCCACTTT
CASSRGIFLNRSPLHF
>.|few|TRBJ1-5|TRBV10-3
TGTGCCATCAGTGAGGGGAGGGGGGGTGAGAGCAATCAGCCCCAGCATTTT
CAISEGRGGESNQPQHF
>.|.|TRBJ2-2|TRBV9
TGTGCCAGCAGCGTCTACGGACAGCTCACCGGGGAGCTGTTTTTT
CASSVYGQLTGELFF